The 25 T cell receptor beta chains in this list originate from one sample, sequenced in a study of blood T cell repertoires in COVID-19. Assay used: immunoSEQ multiplex PCR; TCRdb lists only in-frame clones, some missing. The sample carries about 120,000 clones, around nine tenths recorded once. Sequenced material: peripheral blood. The receptors shown here come from a human donor in a cohort sampled during active COVID-19.

The V gene is TRBV11-2, the J gene TRBJ2-7, with D perhaps matching TRBD2 (5 bases). Per the germline V gene, CDR1 is SGHAT and CDR2 is FQNNGV. Trimming stripped 6 bases from V and 3 bases from J, with 27 bases between. The CDR3 covers 18 residues. The CDR3 reads CASRSFKGAEAGNYEQYF. Here the CDR3 DNA reads TGTGCCAGCAGGTCTTTCAAGGGAGCCGAGGCCGGGAACTACGAGCAGTACTTC.

The gene calls are TRBV4-1 and TRBJ2-3, with D possibly matching TRBD2 (6 bases). The CDR3 runs 15 residues. CDR1 and CDR2 from the germline V gene are MGHRA and YSYEKL. Trimming pared 0 bases from V and 5 bases from J, leaving 12 bases between. The DNA of the CDR3 is TGCGCCAGCAGCCAAGAGTGGCGGGGTGGAGATACGCAGTATTTT. Its translation is CASSQEWRGGDTQYF.

Only one count was recorded for this clone. The V call is TRBV12-3 or TRBV12-4, the J call TRBJ2-1, with 7 bases aligning to TRBD1. This CDR3 is built from 13 residues. V dropped 6 bases and J dropped 3; count of bases not matched to a gene: 2. CDR3 nucleotides: TGTGCCAGCAGAAGGGACAGCTACAATGAGCAGTTCTTC. This encodes CASRRDSYNEQFF.

In this sample, this clone turned up many times. The chain couples TRBV5-1 to TRBJ2-7; D may be TRBD2 (5 bases). Germline V gene sequence: CDR1 SGHRS, CDR2 YFSETQ. The CDR3 totals 15 residues. V lost 4 bases and J lost 1, with 15 bases in between. CDR3 sequence reads: CASSRDTGKSYEQYF. The CDR3 bases are TGCGCCAGCAGCCGCGACACGGGGAAATCCTACGAGCAGTACTTC. The variable domain in full, completed from reference TRBV5-1 and TRBJ2-7, reads KAGVTQTPRYLIKTRGQQVTLSCSPISGHRSVSWYQQTPGQGLQFLFEYFSETQRNKGNFPGRFSGRQFSNSRSEMNVSTLELGDSALYLCASSRDTGKSYEQYFGPGTRLTVT.

This chain uses TRBV12-5 with TRBJ2-5, with unresolved D. CDR3 length: 13 amino acids. Germline V gene data show CDR1 as LGHNT and CDR2 as FRNRAP. V lost 6 bases and J 4 bases, leaving 12 bases between the germline ends. This CDR3 is CASGTTPGETQYF. As DNA, the CDR3 is TGTGCTAGTGGGACGACCCCGGGAGAGACCCAGTACTTC.

This clone appeared once. The V call is TRBV7-2, the J call TRBJ1-1; D is possibly TRBD1 (5 bases). This CDR3 has 13 amino acids. Trimming removed 8 bases at V and 1 base at J, with 11 bases between. Germline V lookup: CDR1 SGHTA, CDR2 FQGNSA. DNA for the CDR3: TGTGCCAGCGCTACCCAGGGGAACACTGAAGCTTTCTTT. Its translation: CASATQGNTEAFF.

This clone turned up a few times. The chain joins TRBV10-3 to TRBJ2-6; D is perhaps TRBD2 (7 bases). The germline CDR1 and CDR2 sequences are ENHRY and SYGVKD. V lost 2 bases and J lost 2, with 19 bases in between. This CDR3 has 19 amino acids. The CDR3 here is CAISETAQGGGPGANVLTF. The CDR3 nucleotides read TGTGCCATCAGTGAGACAGCTCAGGGAGGGGGGCCTGGGGCCAACGTCCTGACTTTC.

J is TRBJ2-5 and V is TRBV28, with D perhaps matching TRBD2 (7 bases). Looked up from germline, CDR1 is MDHEN and CDR2 is SYDVKM. V was trimmed by 4 bases and J by 0 bases, leaving 21 bases between them. The CDR3 sequence is 18 residues long. DNA of the CDR3: TGTGCCAGCAGTTCTGGTGGGAGGGGGAGCGGATACCAAGAGACCCAGTACTTC. It specifies CASSSGGRGSGYQETQYF.

This clone was observed a few times. This sequence joins TRBV18 and TRBJ1-1, with no clear D. V shed 2 bases and J shed 5 bases, with 15 bases lying between them. The CDR3 has 15 residues. CDR1 is KGHSH and CDR2 is LQKENI in the germline V gene. CDR3 protein: CASSPWRGRSTEAFF. Here the CDR3 DNA reads TGTGCCAGCTCACCATGGCGGGGAAGGTCTACTGAAGCTTTCTTT.

The chain carries TRBV7-8 and TRBJ1-1; the D gene is possibly TRBD1 (6 bases). The V gene lost 4 bases and the J gene lost 4 bases, with 10 bases spanning the gap. The CDR3 length is 13 residues. Germline values: CDR1 SGHVS, CDR2 FQNEAQ. CDR3 DNA sequence: TGTGCCAGCAGCTCGGACAGTGGCACTGAAGCTTTCTTT. Translation gives CASSSDSGTEAFF.

The chain is built from TRBV6-5 and TRBJ2-2; D is undetermined. This CDR3 region has 14 residues. From germline, CDR1 is MNHEY and CDR2 SVGAGI. V lost 7 bases and J 4 bases, leaving 13 bases between the germline ends. In nucleotides, the CDR3 is TGTGCCAGCACCCTCGACACATTCACCGGGGAGCTGTTTTTT. This gives the protein CASTLDTFTGELFF.

The chain is built from TRBV5-6 and TRBJ2-3; 9 bases line up with TRBD2. CDR1 SGHDT and CDR2 YYEEEE come from the germline V gene. This CDR3 has 13 residues. Unmatched junction bases numbered 1, after V lost 7 bases and J lost 1 base. CDR3 protein: CASAGGGTDTQYF. Written as DNA, the CDR3 is TGTGCCAGCGCGGGGGGGGGCACAGATACGCAGTATTTT.

The chain has TRBV29-1 and TRBJ1-2; the match to TRBD1 covers 8 bases. Germline values: CDR1 SQVTM, CDR2 ANQGSEA. The CDR3 loop spans 13 amino acids. J gave up 3 bases and V 6 bases, and 6 bases lay outside the gene matches. The CDR3 reads CSVGTDRDYGYTF. Written as DNA, the CDR3 is TGCAGCGTGGGCACGGACAGGGACTATGGCTACACCTTC. Complete variable domain (other parts from reference TRBV29-1 and TRBJ1-2): SAVISQKPSRDICQRGTSLTIQCQVDSQVTMMFWYRQQPGQSLTLIATANQGSEATYESGFVIDKFPISRPNLTFSTLTVSNMSPEDSSIYLCSVGTDRDYGYTFGSGTRLTVV.

V usage is TRBV6-5 and J usage is TRBJ2-1; 9 bases map to TRBD1. V trimming: 2 bases; J trimming: 7 bases; junction bases outside the gene matches: 6. Germline-derived CDR1 and CDR2 are MNHEY and SVGAGI. CDR3 size: 15 residues. The CDR3 DNA sequence: TGTGCCAGCAGTTACCGGGACAGGGCCGTAAATGAGCAGTTCTTC. Protein product: CASSYRDRAVNEQFF.

This rearrangement joins TRBV5-4 to TRBJ2-7; TRBD2 aligns across 12 bases. V was clipped by 3 bases and J by 7 bases; unmatched bases: 14. The CDR3 sequence is 17 residues long. Germline V gene lookup returns CDR1 SGHNT and CDR2 YYREEE (reference sequence). CDR3 in amino acids: CASSSGLSSGRAREQYF. In DNA form, the CDR3 reads TGTGCCAGCAGCTCGGGATTGTCTAGCGGGAGGGCCAGGGAGCAGTACTTC.

The rearrangement joins TRBV15 to TRBJ1-1, with TRBD1 matching 8 bases. CDR1 and CDR2 from the germline V gene are LNHNV and YYDKDF (reference sequence). This CDR3 region has 15 residues. The V segment lost 1 base and the J segment 1 base; nucleotides outside the gene matches: 2. CDR3 DNA sequence: TGTGCCACCAGCAGAGCTGGACAGGGGAACACTGAAGCTTTCTTT. Its translation: CATSRAGQGNTEAFF.

This chain uses TRBV9 with TRBJ2-1; the D is unclear. The V and J ends lost 0 bases and 1 base respectively, with 2 bases between them. The CDR3 is 13 residues long. Germline CDR1 reads SGDLS; CDR2 reads YYNGEE. The CDR3 bases are TGTGCCAGCAGCGTAGCTTCCTACAATGAGCAGTTCTTC. Translation: CASSVASYNEQFF.

The chain has TRBV7-9 and TRBJ2-7, with 11 bases aligning to TRBD1. The CDR3 length is 14 residues. Germline V gene data show CDR1 as SEHNR and CDR2 as FQNEAQ (reference sequence). The V gene end was trimmed by 4 bases and the J gene end by 3 bases; junction bases not matched to a gene: 2. In DNA, the CDR3 is TGTGCCAGCAGCTCCGGGACAGGGGGCTACGAGCAGTACTTC. Translated: CASSSGTGGYEQYF.

The V and J genes are TRBV30 and TRBJ2-1, with 7 positions matching TRBD1. Germline V gene data show CDR1 as GTSNPN and CDR2 as SVGIG (reference sequence). CDR3 length: 12 amino acids. V lost 8 bases to trimming and J lost 1 base; unmatched junction nucleotides: 2. CDR3 amino acids: CAGTVSYNEQFF. The CDR3 bases are TGTGCCGGGACAGTATCCTACAATGAGCAGTTCTTC.

The gene calls are TRBV18 and TRBJ1-5; 7 bases are a match to TRBD1. Trimming took 3 bases from V and 1 from J; bases not matched to a gene: 3. Per the germline V gene, CDR1 is KGHSH and CDR2 is LQKENI. This CDR3 region has 15 residues. The CDR3 sequence is CASSPSQGSNQPQHF. CDR3 nucleotide sequence: TGTGCCAGCTCACCTTCACAGGGGAGCAATCAGCCCCAGCATTTT.

The chain couples TRBV9 to TRBJ1-1; D is perhaps TRBD1 (5 bases). V was shortened by 3 bases and J by 1 base, with 10 bases between the two germline ends. The germline gives CDR1 SGDLS, CDR2 YYNGEE. This CDR3 is built from 14 residues. The CDR3 region has the DNA TGTGCCAGCAGCGAGGGACTGTCGAACACTGAAGCTTTCTTT. It is translated as CASSEGLSNTEAFF.

The chain uses TRBV5-1 and TRBJ2-3; 7 positions agree with TRBD2. V trimming: 6 bases; J trimming: 4 bases; junction bases outside the gene matches: 11. Looked up from germline, CDR1 is SGHRS and CDR2 is YFSETQ. This CDR3 has 15 amino acids. CDR3: CASTYQAGRSDTQYF. In nucleotides, the CDR3 is TGCGCCAGCACCTATCAAGCGGGAAGGTCAGATACGCAGTATTTT.

The chain has TRBV28 and TRBJ2-3, with 11 nucleotides matching TRBD2. The CDR3 sequence is 16 residues long. Per germline, CDR1 MDHEN and CDR2 SYDVKM. The V and J ends lost 1 base and 5 bases, in that order; junction bases with no gene match: 5. CDR3 sequence: CASSLLAGGLVDTQYF. The CDR3 coding sequence is TGTGCCAGCAGTTTATTAGCGGGAGGGCTAGTAGATACGCAGTATTTT.

The chain couples TRBV19 to TRBJ2-5; TRBD1 is a possible D gene (5 bases). V was cut by 6 bases and J by 9 bases, with 20 bases left in between. Germline V gives CDR1 LNHDA, CDR2 SQIVND (reference sequence). CDR3 length equals 14 residues. The CDR3 DNA sequence: TGTGCCAGTAGCGAGACAGCCGCCGGTGTAGCCCAGTACTTC. Translated, it gives CASSETAAGVAQYF.

The chain couples TRBV15 to TRBJ1-3, with D tentatively TRBD1 (5 bases). Trimming pared 0 bases from V and 2 bases from J, leaving 5 bases between. Germline CDR1 and CDR2: LNHNV and YYDKDF (reference sequence). There are 14 residues in the CDR3. CDR3 sequence (DNA): TGTGCCACCAGCAGAGACAGGGCTGGAAACACCATATATTTT. It is translated as CATSRDRAGNTIYF.